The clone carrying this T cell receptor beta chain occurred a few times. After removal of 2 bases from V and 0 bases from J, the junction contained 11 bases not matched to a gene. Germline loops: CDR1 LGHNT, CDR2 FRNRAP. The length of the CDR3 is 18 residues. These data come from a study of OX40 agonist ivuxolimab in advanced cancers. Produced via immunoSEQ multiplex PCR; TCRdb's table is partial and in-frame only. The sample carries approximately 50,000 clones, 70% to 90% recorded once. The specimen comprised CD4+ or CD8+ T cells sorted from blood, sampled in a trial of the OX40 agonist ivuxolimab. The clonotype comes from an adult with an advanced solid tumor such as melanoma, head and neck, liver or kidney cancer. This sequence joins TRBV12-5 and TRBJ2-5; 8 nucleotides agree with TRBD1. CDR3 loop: CASGLTTPGQAYQETQYF. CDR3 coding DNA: TGTGCTAGTGGTTTGACCACTCCGGGACAGGCCTACCAAGAGACCCAGTACTTC. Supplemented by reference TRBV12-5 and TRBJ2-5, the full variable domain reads DARVTQTPRHKVTEMGQEVTMRCQPILGHNTVFWYRQTMMQGLELLAYFRNRAPLDDSGMPKDRFSAEMPDATLATLKIQPSEPRDSAVYFCASGLTTPGQAYQETQYFGPGTRLLVL.